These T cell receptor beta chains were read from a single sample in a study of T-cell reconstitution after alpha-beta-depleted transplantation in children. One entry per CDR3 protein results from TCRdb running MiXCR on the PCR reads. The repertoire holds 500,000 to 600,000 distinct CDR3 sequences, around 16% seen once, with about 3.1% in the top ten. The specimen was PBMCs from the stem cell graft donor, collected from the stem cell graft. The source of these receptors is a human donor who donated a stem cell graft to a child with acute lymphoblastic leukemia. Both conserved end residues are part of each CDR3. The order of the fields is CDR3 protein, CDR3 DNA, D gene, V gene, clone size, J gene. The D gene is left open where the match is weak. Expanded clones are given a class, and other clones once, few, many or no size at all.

CDR3aa: CASSQGRGRGRSADTQYF
CDR3nt: TGCGCCAGCAGCCAAGGAAGGGGTAGGGGGCGCAGCGCAGATACGCAGTATTTT
d_gene: TRBD1
v_gene: TRBV4-1
abundance: few
j_gene: TRBJ2-3

CDR3aa: CSVGEGVTEAFF
CDR3nt: TGCAGCGTTGGGGAGGGGGTTACTGAAGCTTTCTTT
d_gene: .
v_gene: TRBV29-1
abundance: few
j_gene: TRBJ1-1

CDR3aa: CSASAPTSSYEQYF
CDR3nt: TGCAGTGCATCCGCCCCGACTAGTTCCTACGAGCAGTACTTC
d_gene: .
v_gene: TRBV20-1
abundance: few
j_gene: TRBJ2-7

CDR3aa: CASTDRQGTYEQYF
CDR3nt: TGCGCCAGCACCGACCGACAGGGGACCTACGAGCAGTACTTC
d_gene: TRBD1
v_gene: TRBV5-1
abundance: .
j_gene: TRBJ2-7

CDR3aa: CASSLGWNTGELFF
CDR3nt: TGTGCCAGCAGCTTAGGCTGGAACACCGGGGAGCTGTTTTTT
d_gene: .
v_gene: TRBV7-3
abundance: .
j_gene: TRBJ2-2

CDR3aa: CASSPIRGYGNQPQHF
CDR3nt: TGTGCCAGCAGTCCCATACGGGGTTATGGCAATCAGCCCCAGCATTTT
d_gene: .
v_gene: TRBV6-5
abundance: few
j_gene: TRBJ1-5

CDR3aa: CASSPRDPTYEQYF
CDR3nt: TGTGCCAGCAGCCCTAGGGACCCGACCTACGAGCAGTACTTC
d_gene: .
v_gene: TRBV7-9
abundance: .
j_gene: TRBJ2-7

CDR3aa: CASSPSQGGVPYEQYF
CDR3nt: TGTGCCAGCAGCCCCTCGCAGGGAGGAGTCCCCTACGAGCAGTACTTC
d_gene: .
v_gene: TRBV5-5
abundance: few
j_gene: TRBJ2-7

CDR3aa: CASKTGAGAHEQFF
CDR3nt: TGTGCCAGCAAGACAGGGGCGGGAGCACATGAGCAGTTCTTC
d_gene: .
v_gene: TRBV7-3
abundance: few
j_gene: TRBJ2-1

CDR3aa: CASSLDSVLSSYNEQFF
CDR3nt: TGCGCCAGCAGCTTGGATTCCGTACTGAGCTCCTACAATGAGCAGTTCTTC
d_gene: .
v_gene: TRBV5-1
abundance: once
j_gene: TRBJ2-1

CDR3aa: CASSPVNSGRYEQYF
CDR3nt: TGCGCCAGCAGCCCAGTCAATAGCGGGCGCTACGAGCAGTACTTC
d_gene: TRBD2
v_gene: TRBV5-1
abundance: .
j_gene: TRBJ2-7

CDR3aa: CASSGISGNTIYF
CDR3nt: TGCGCCAGCAGTGGCATCTCTGGAAACACCATATATTTT
d_gene: .
v_gene: TRBV5-1
abundance: .
j_gene: TRBJ1-3

CDR3aa: CSVVGVRGRNEQFF
CDR3nt: TGCAGCGTTGTTGGAGTCAGGGGGAGGAATGAGCAGTTCTTC
d_gene: .
v_gene: TRBV29-1
abundance: few
j_gene: TRBJ2-1

CDR3aa: CATSRADYGYTF
CDR3nt: TGTGCCACCAGCAGAGCGGACTATGGCTACACCTTC
d_gene: .
v_gene: TRBV15
abundance: .
j_gene: TRBJ1-2

CDR3aa: CAISETLASSYEQYF
CDR3nt: TGTGCCATCAGTGAGACCCTAGCCTCCTCCTACGAGCAGTACTTC
d_gene: .
v_gene: TRBV10-3
abundance: .
j_gene: TRBJ2-7

CDR3aa: CASSQDWVTYTYEQYF
CDR3nt: TGTGCCAGCAGCCAAGACTGGGTGACCTATACCTACGAGCAGTACTTC
d_gene: .
v_gene: TRBV4-2
abundance: few
j_gene: TRBJ2-7

CDR3aa: CASSLAGTTFGSGAYEQYF
CDR3nt: TGTGCCAGCAGCTTGGCGGGGACTACTTTTGGGAGCGGAGCCTACGAGCAGTACTTC
d_gene: TRBD2
v_gene: TRBV5-4
abundance: few
j_gene: TRBJ2-7

CDR3aa: CASTLAGGPGNEQFF
CDR3nt: TGTGCCAGCACCCTAGCGGGAGGGCCAGGGAATGAGCAGTTCTTC
d_gene: TRBD2
v_gene: TRBV12-3/TRBV12-4
abundance: many
j_gene: TRBJ2-1

CDR3aa: CASRSSGETQYF
CDR3nt: TGTGCCAGCAGATCCTCGGGAGAGACCCAGTACTTC
d_gene: .
v_gene: TRBV12-3/TRBV12-4
abundance: .
j_gene: TRBJ2-5

CDR3aa: CASSVEAISPYEQYF
CDR3nt: TGTGCCAGCAGCGTAGAAGCTATCTCGCCCTACGAGCAGTACTTC
d_gene: .
v_gene: TRBV9
abundance: once
j_gene: TRBJ2-7

CDR3aa: CASSSRTSEFYEQYF
CDR3nt: TGTGCCAGCAGTTCCCGGACTAGCGAATTCTACGAGCAGTACTTC
d_gene: TRBD2
v_gene: TRBV27
abundance: few
j_gene: TRBJ2-7

CDR3aa: CASSPDRGRLIHSPLHF
CDR3nt: TGTGCCAGCAGTCCAGACAGGGGGCGTCTCATCCATTCACCCCTCCACTTT
d_gene: TRBD1
v_gene: TRBV6-1
abundance: few
j_gene: TRBJ1-6

CDR3aa: CASSLAAGHYEQYF
CDR3nt: TGCGCCAGCAGCTTGGCAGCGGGGCACTACGAGCAGTACTTC
d_gene: TRBD2
v_gene: TRBV5-1
abundance: few
j_gene: TRBJ2-7

CDR3aa: CASSLPGSHKFF
CDR3nt: TGTGCCAGCAGTTTACCGGGGAGTCATAAGTTCTTC
d_gene: .
v_gene: TRBV27
abundance: few
j_gene: TRBJ2-1

CDR3aa: CASTIGDGPYEQYF
CDR3nt: TGTGCCAGCACCATTGGGGACGGACCCTACGAGCAGTACTTC
d_gene: .
v_gene: TRBV12-3/TRBV12-4
abundance: .
j_gene: TRBJ2-7

CDR3aa: CASSQGASGLPLYNEQFF
CDR3nt: TGCGCCAGCAGCCAAGGAGCCAGCGGACTCCCTTTATACAATGAGCAGTTCTTC
d_gene: .
v_gene: TRBV4-1
abundance: .
j_gene: TRBJ2-1

CDR3aa: CASSPLTSGVQETQYF
CDR3nt: TGTGCCAGCAGCCCGTTGACTAGCGGGGTACAAGAGACCCAGTACTTC
d_gene: TRBD2
v_gene: TRBV4-2
abundance: few
j_gene: TRBJ2-5

CDR3aa: CASSLATGMSYEQYF
CDR3nt: TGCGCCAGCAGCTTGGCGACAGGCATGTCCTACGAGCAGTACTTC
d_gene: .
v_gene: TRBV5-1
abundance: .
j_gene: TRBJ2-7

CDR3aa: CASSYSGGRTDTQYF
CDR3nt: TGTGCCAGCAGTTACTCGGGCGGCCGCACAGATACGCAGTATTTT
d_gene: .
v_gene: TRBV6-5
abundance: .
j_gene: TRBJ2-3

CDR3aa: CASSSGVLGAPNEQFF
CDR3nt: TGTGCCAGCAGCTCAGGGGTACTAGGGGCCCCAAATGAGCAGTTCTTC
d_gene: .
v_gene: TRBV6-1
abundance: few
j_gene: TRBJ2-1

CDR3aa: CASSLDGTYGYTF
CDR3nt: TGCGCCAGCAGCTTGGATGGTACATATGGCTACACCTTC
d_gene: .
v_gene: TRBV5-1
abundance: many
j_gene: TRBJ1-2

CDR3aa: CASSYSGGRRALNEKLFF
CDR3nt: TGTGCCAGCAGTTACTCGGGGGGCAGGAGGGCTCTTAATGAAAAACTGTTTTTT
d_gene: .
v_gene: TRBV6-5
abundance: few
j_gene: TRBJ1-4

CDR3aa: CASSRISTKNIQYF
CDR3nt: TGTGCCAGCTCACGGATCAGTACCAAAAACATTCAGTACTTC
d_gene: .
v_gene: TRBV18
abundance: few
j_gene: TRBJ2-4

CDR3aa: CSARDYGGRGGNEQFF
CDR3nt: TGCAGTGCTAGAGATTACGGCGGGAGGGGTGGGAATGAGCAGTTCTTC
d_gene: TRBD2
v_gene: TRBV20-1
abundance: .
j_gene: TRBJ2-1

CDR3aa: CASSSPRQGSAYGYTF
CDR3nt: TGTGCCAGCAGTTCCCCGAGACAGGGTTCGGCCTATGGCTACACCTTC
d_gene: TRBD1
v_gene: TRBV27
abundance: .
j_gene: TRBJ1-2

CDR3aa: CASSLWDTSKHEQFF
CDR3nt: TGCGCCAGCAGCTTGTGGGATACGTCTAAACATGAGCAGTTCTTC
d_gene: .
v_gene: TRBV5-1
abundance: .
j_gene: TRBJ2-1

CDR3aa: CASSLGLMGAEAFF
CDR3nt: TGCGCCAGCAGCTTGGGACTGATGGGGGCTGAAGCTTTCTTT
d_gene: .
v_gene: TRBV5-1
abundance: .
j_gene: TRBJ1-1

CDR3aa: CASSGRETGNTIYF
CDR3nt: TGTGCCAGTAGTGGCCGGGAGACTGGAAACACCATATATTTT
d_gene: .
v_gene: TRBV19
abundance: .
j_gene: TRBJ1-3

CDR3aa: CASSEMSDTQYF
CDR3nt: TGTGCCAGCAGCGAAATGTCAGATACGCAGTATTTT
d_gene: .
v_gene: TRBV7-9
abundance: few
j_gene: TRBJ2-3

CDR3aa: CASTLDRDVSPLHF
CDR3nt: TGTGCCAGCACCCTGGACAGGGATGTGTCACCCCTCCACTTT
d_gene: TRBD1
v_gene: TRBV6-1
abundance: .
j_gene: TRBJ1-6

CDR3aa: CASRLQGSYEQYF
CDR3nt: TGCGCCAGCAGACTACAGGGCTCCTACGAGCAGTACTTC
d_gene: .
v_gene: TRBV4-1
abundance: few
j_gene: TRBJ2-7

CDR3aa: CAIGAGTYEQYF
CDR3nt: TGTGCCATCGGGGCAGGGACATACGAGCAGTACTTC
d_gene: .
v_gene: TRBV10-3
abundance: .
j_gene: TRBJ2-7

CDR3aa: CAWSVGINTEAFF
CDR3nt: TGTGCCTGGAGTGTCGGCATCAACACTGAAGCTTTCTTT
d_gene: .
v_gene: TRBV30
abundance: once
j_gene: TRBJ1-1

CDR3aa: CASSMRDGPYEQYF
CDR3nt: TGTGCCAGTAGTATGCGGGACGGACCCTACGAGCAGTACTTC
d_gene: .
v_gene: TRBV19
abundance: few
j_gene: TRBJ2-7

CDR3aa: CATSAGASTDTQYF
CDR3nt: TGTGCCACCAGTGCGGGAGCTAGCACAGATACGCAGTATTTT
d_gene: .
v_gene: TRBV24-1
abundance: .
j_gene: TRBJ2-3

CDR3aa: CASSLYGESYEQYF
CDR3nt: TGTGCCAGCTCCCTATATGGGGAAAGCTACGAGCAGTACTTC
d_gene: .
v_gene: TRBV18
abundance: .
j_gene: TRBJ2-7

CDR3aa: CASSLAHGGGYQPQHF
CDR3nt: TGTGCCAGCAGCTTAGCCCACGGGGGCGGTTATCAGCCCCAGCATTTT
d_gene: .
v_gene: TRBV7-9
abundance: few
j_gene: TRBJ1-5

CDR3aa: CASRGDRGRYGYTF
CDR3nt: TGTGCCAGCAGGGGGGACAGGGGACGTTATGGCTACACCTTC
d_gene: TRBD1
v_gene: TRBV12-3/TRBV12-4
abundance: few
j_gene: TRBJ1-2

CDR3aa: CASSLKASGSSYNEQFF
CDR3nt: TGTGCCAGCAGCTTAAAAGCGAGCGGCAGCTCCTACAATGAGCAGTTCTTC
d_gene: .
v_gene: TRBV7-3
abundance: few
j_gene: TRBJ2-1

CDR3aa: CASSLLGQPNQPQHF
CDR3nt: TGCGCCAGCAGCTTGCTTGGGCAGCCAAATCAGCCCCAGCATTTT
d_gene: .
v_gene: TRBV5-1
abundance: .
j_gene: TRBJ1-5

CDR3aa: CASSYDAGGNYEQYF
CDR3nt: TGTGCCAGCAGTTACGACGCAGGGGGTAACTACGAGCAGTACTTC
d_gene: TRBD1
v_gene: TRBV6-5
abundance: .
j_gene: TRBJ2-7